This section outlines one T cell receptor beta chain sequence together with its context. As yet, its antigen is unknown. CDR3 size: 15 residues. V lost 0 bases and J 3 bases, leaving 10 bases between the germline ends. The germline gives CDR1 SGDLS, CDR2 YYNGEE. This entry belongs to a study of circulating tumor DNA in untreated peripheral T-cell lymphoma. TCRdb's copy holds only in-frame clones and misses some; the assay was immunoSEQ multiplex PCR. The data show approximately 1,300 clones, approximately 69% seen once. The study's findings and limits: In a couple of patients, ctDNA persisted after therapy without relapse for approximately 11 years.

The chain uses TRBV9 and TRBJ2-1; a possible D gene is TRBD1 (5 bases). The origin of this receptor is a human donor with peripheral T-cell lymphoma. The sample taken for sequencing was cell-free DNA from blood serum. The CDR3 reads CASSVEGVLYNEQFF. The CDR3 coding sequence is TGTGCCAGCAGCGTAGAAGGGGTACTCTACAATGAGCAGTTCTTC.